The 14 T cell receptor beta chains listed next were all sequenced from one sample in a study of control samples from healthy donors and cancer patients. Profiled with immunoSEQ multiplex PCR; TCRdb holds only in-frame clones, not every one. The sample carries over 150,000 clones, roughly 94% recorded once. The sequenced sample consisted of PBMCs. These receptors were collected from a man aged 55 to 70 with colorectal cancer.

The V and J genes are TRBV5-1 and TRBJ1-1, with D possibly matching TRBD1 (5 bases). CDR1 is SGHRS and CDR2 is YFSETQ in the germline V gene. The V and J ends lost 0 bases and 2 bases respectively, with 11 bases between them. The CDR3 has 15 residues. The CDR3 region has the DNA TGCGCCAGCAGCTTGGGGCAGGGAGCAAACACTGAAGCTTTCTTT. It codes for CASSLGQGANTEAFF.

This chain joins TRBV7-9 and TRBJ2-3; D not resolved. Trimming cost V 3 bases and J 0 bases, with 1 base left between them. Germline values: CDR1 SEHNR, CDR2 FQNEAQ (reference sequence). The CDR3 consists of 12 residues. The CDR3 loop is CASSFSTDTQYF. The CDR3 DNA reads as TGTGCCAGCAGCTTCAGCACAGATACGCAGTATTTT. The full variable domain, its missing parts supplied by reference TRBV7-9 and TRBJ2-3, is DTGVSQNPRHKITKRGQNVTFRCDPISEHNRLYWYRQTLGQGPEFLTYFQNEAQLEKSRLLSDRFSAERPKGSFSTLEIQRTEQGDSAMYLCASSFSTDTQYFGPGTRLTVL.

The chain recombines TRBV19 with TRBJ1-2; TRBD1 might be the D (5 bases). The CDR3 consists of 14 residues. Germline assignment: CDR1 LNHDA and CDR2 SQIVND (reference sequence). Trimming pared 3 bases from V and 3 bases from J, leaving 11 bases between. CDR3 protein: CASSMYGGYYGYTF. CDR3 nucleotide sequence: TGTGCCAGTAGTATGTACGGGGGGTACTATGGCTACACCTTC.

The chain combines TRBV30 with TRBJ1-2; D unresolved. Germline lookup yields CDR1 GTSNPN and CDR2 SVGIG (reference sequence). The CDR3 totals 13 residues. V lost 1 base and J 2 bases, leaving 8 bases between the germline ends. The CDR3 protein is CAWSAGRNYGYTF. In DNA, the CDR3 is TGTGCCTGGAGTGCCGGGAGGAACTATGGCTACACCTTC.

The V call is TRBV7-2, the J call TRBJ1-4; D not certain. Germline V gene sequence: CDR1 SGHTA, CDR2 FQGNSA. V was clipped by 0 bases and J by 2 bases, with 7 bases between them. CDR3 size: 15 residues. The CDR3 is CASSLAVGTNEKLFF. Written as DNA, the CDR3 is TGTGCCAGCAGCTTAGCAGTGGGGACTAATGAAAAACTGTTTTTT.

The chain combines TRBV5-1 with TRBJ1-1, with D possibly being TRBD1 (5 bases). In germline, CDR1 is SGHRS, CDR2 YFSETQ. The CDR3 extends over 15 amino acids. V lost 0 bases and J 4 bases, leaving 13 bases between the germline ends. CDR3 in DNA: TGCGCCAGCAGCTTGGTGGGGCCCAAGCCCACTGAAGCTTTCTTT. Protein: CASSLVGPKPTEAFF.

The chain joins TRBV28 to TRBJ1-2; D is perhaps TRBD1 (5 bases). In germline, CDR1 is MDHEN, CDR2 SYDVKM. This CDR3 has 15 amino acids. Between the trimmed V and J ends, which lost 5 bases and 6 bases, there was a span of 19 bases. Here the CDR3 DNA reads TGTGCCAGCAGTACCTTCGGGACCTCGATCGATGGCTACACCTTC. Protein sequence: CASSTFGTSIDGYTF.

The genes are TRBV21-1 and TRBJ2-1; the table calls TRBD2, which could not be checked here. TRBV21-1 is termed a pseudogene. This CDR3 region has 14 residues. This CDR3 reads CASSKGEVLNEQFF. CDR3 in DNA: TGTGCCAGCAGCAAAGGGGAGGTATTAAATGAGCAGTTCTTC.

The count of this clone is one. This rearrangement joins TRBV19 to TRBJ1-2; 10 nucleotides line up with TRBD1. Germline V lookup: CDR1 LNHDA, CDR2 SQIVND (reference sequence). The junction had 5 bases not matched to a gene; V was cut back by 6 bases and J by 4 bases. This CDR3 is built from 14 residues. CDR3 sequence (DNA): TGTGCCAGTAGAGGGACAGGGGTGGCCTATGGCTACACCTTC. It is translated as CASRGTGVAYGYTF. The full variable domain, rest sourced from reference TRBV19 and TRBJ1-2, is DGGITQSPKYLFRKEGQNVTLSCEQNLNHDAMYWYRQDPGQGLRLIYYSQIVNDFQKGDIAEGYSVSREKKESFPLTVTSAQKNPTAFYLCASRGTGVAYGYTFGSGTRLTVV.

Concerning this clone: Other DNA sequences in the sample encode the same CDR3. The chain has TRBV20-1 and TRBJ1-5, with 8 bases aligning to TRBD1. After removal of 3 bases from V and 0 bases from J, the junction contained 10 bases not matched to a gene. CDR3 length: 17 amino acids. Germline V gene lookup returns CDR1 DFQATT and CDR2 SNEGSKA (reference sequence). CDR3 sequence reads: CSASLGTGLYSNQPQHF. The CDR3 DNA sequence: TGCAGTGCTAGTCTAGGGACAGGACTTTATAGCAATCAGCCCCAGCATTTT.

The chain carries TRBV7-6 and TRBJ2-1, with 7 bases matching TRBD2. The V gene end was trimmed by 5 bases and the J gene end by 1 base; junction bases not matched to a gene: 5. The CDR3 totals 15 residues. CDR1 and CDR2 (germline): SGHVS, FNYEAQ. CDR3 in DNA: TGTGCCAGCAGCACCAGGGAGGGGTCCTACAATGAGCAGTTCTTC. Translating gives CASSTREGSYNEQFF.

This clone was seen a handful of times. This chain links TRBV11-2 with TRBJ1-2; weak D call: TRBD1 (6 bases). CDR1 is SGHAT, CDR2 FQNNGV, per germline. CDR3 size: 15 residues. V lost 5 bases and J 2 bases, leaving 15 bases between the germline ends. The CDR3 sequence is CASSLGHLSNYGYTF. The CDR3 DNA reads as TGTGCCAGCAGCCTGGGACACCTCTCGAACTATGGCTACACCTTC.

This chain's CDR3 is CASNPGGSGANVLTF. In DNA form, the CDR3 reads TGCGCCAGCAACCCGGGGGGCTCTGGGGCCAACGTCCTGACTTTC. The chain recombines TRBV5-1 with TRBJ2-6; 7 nucleotides agree with TRBD2. The CDR3 covers 15 residues. CDR1 and CDR2 from the germline V gene are SGHRS and YFSETQ. With 6 bases clipped from V and 0 bases from J, the junction kept 3 bases outside the gene matches.

The chain carries TRBV25-1 and TRBJ2-3; perhaps TRBD1 as D (7 bases). In germline, CDR1 is MGHDK, CDR2 SYGVNS. Trimming stripped 1 base from V and 2 bases from J, with 13 bases between. This CDR3 comprises 16 residues. Written as DNA, the CDR3 is TGTGCCAGCAGTGAATTTCAGGGGGGTATCACAGATACGCAGTATTTT. Translating gives CASSEFQGGITDTQYF. Variable domain in full (rest from reference TRBV25-1 and TRBJ2-3): EADIYQTPRYLVIGTGKKITLECSQTMGHDKMYWYQQDPGMELHLIHYSYGVNSTEKGDLSSESTVSRIRTEHFPLTLESARPSHTSQYLCASSEFQGGITDTQYFGPGTRLTVL.